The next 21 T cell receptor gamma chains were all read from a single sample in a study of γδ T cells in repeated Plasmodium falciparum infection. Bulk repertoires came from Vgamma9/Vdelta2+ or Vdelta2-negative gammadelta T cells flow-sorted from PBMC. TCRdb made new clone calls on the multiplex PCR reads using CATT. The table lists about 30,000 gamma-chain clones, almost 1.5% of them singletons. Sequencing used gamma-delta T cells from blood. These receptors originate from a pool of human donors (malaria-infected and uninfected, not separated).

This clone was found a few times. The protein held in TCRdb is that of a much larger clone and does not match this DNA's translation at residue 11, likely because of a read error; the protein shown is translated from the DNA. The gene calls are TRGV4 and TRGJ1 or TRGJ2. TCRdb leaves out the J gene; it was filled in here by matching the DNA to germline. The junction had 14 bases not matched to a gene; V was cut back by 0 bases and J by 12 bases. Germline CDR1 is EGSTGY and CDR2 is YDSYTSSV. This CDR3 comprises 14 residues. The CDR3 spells CATWDGLQRGRKLF. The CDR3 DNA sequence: TGTGCCACCTGGGATGGGCTCCAAAGGGGTAGGAAACTCTTT.

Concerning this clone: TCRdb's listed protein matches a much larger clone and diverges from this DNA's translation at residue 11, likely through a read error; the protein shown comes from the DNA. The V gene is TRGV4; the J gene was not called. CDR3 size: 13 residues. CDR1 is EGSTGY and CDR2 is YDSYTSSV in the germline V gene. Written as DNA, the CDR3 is TGTGCCACCTGGGGCCCTCCTAAATATAAGGAACTCTTT. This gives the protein CATWGPPKYKELF.

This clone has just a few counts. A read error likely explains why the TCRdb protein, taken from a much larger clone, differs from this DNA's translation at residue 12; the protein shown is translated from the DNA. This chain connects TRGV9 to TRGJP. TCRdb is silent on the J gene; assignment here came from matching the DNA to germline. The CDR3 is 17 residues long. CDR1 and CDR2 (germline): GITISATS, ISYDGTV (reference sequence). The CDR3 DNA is TGTGCCTTGTGGGAGGTGCAATCCGAGTTGGGCGAAAAAATCAAGGTATTT. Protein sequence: CALWEVQSELGEKIKVF.

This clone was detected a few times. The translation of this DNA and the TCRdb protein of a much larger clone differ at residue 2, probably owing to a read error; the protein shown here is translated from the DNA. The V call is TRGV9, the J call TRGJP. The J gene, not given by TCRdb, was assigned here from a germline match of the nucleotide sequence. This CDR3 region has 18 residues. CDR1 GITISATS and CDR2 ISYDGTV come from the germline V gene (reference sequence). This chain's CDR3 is CTLWEAGPQELGKKIKVF. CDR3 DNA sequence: TGTACCTTGTGGGAGGCGGGCCCTCAAGAGTTGGGCAAAAAAATCAAGGTATTT.

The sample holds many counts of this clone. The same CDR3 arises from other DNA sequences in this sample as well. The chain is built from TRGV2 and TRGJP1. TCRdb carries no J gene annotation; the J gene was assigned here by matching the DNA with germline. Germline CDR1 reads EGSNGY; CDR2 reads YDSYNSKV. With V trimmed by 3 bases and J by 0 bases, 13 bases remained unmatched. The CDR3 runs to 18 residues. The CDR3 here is CATWDPITQHTTGWFKIF. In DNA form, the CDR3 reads TGTGCCACCTGGGACCCCATTACTCAACATACCACTGGTTGGTTCAAGATATTT.

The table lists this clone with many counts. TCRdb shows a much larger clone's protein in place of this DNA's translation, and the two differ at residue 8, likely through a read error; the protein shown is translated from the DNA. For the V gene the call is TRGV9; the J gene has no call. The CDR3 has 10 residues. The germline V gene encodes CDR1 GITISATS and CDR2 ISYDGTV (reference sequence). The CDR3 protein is CALWEGKELF. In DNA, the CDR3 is TGTGCCTTGTGGGAGGGAAAGGAACTCTTT.

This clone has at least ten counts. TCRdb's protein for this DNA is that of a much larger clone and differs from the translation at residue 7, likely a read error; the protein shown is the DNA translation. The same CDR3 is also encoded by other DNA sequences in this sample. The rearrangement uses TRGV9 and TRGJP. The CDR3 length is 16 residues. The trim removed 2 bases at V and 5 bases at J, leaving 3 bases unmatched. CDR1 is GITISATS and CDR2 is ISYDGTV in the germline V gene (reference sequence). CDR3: CALWEAEELGKKIKVF. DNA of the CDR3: TGTGCCTTGTGGGAGGCCGAAGAGTTGGGCAAAAAAATCAAGGTATTT.

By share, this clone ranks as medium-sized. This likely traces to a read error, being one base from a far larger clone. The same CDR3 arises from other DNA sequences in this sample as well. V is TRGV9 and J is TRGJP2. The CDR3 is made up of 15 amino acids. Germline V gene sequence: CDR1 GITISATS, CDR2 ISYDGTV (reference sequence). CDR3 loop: CALWEPVGSDWIKTF. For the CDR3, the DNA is TGTGCCTTGTGGGAGCCGGTCGGTAGTGATTGGATCAAGACGTTC.

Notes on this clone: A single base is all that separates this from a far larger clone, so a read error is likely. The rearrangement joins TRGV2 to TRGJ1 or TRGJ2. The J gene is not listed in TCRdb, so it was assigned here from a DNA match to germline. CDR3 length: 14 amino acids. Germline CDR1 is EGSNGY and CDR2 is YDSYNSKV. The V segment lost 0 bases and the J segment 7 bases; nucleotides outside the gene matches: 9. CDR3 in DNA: TGTGCCACCTGGGACGGGCTCGGTTACTATAAGAAACTCTTT. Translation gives CATWDGLGYYKKLF.

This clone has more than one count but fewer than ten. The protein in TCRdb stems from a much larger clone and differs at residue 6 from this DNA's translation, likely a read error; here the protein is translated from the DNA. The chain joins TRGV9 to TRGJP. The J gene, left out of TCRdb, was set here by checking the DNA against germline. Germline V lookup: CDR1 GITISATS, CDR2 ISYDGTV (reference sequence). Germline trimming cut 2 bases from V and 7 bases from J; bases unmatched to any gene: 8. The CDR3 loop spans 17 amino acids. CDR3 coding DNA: TGTGCCTTGTGGGAGGAGGTATCCGAGTTGGGCAAAAAAATCAAGGTATTT. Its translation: CALWEEVSELGKKIKVF.

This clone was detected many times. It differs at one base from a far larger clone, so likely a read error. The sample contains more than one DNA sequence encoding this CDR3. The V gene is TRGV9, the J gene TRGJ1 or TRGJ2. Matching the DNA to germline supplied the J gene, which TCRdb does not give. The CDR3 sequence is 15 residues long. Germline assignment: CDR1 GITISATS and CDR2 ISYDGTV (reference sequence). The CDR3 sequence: CALWEAYRNYYKKLF. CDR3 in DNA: TGTGCCCTGTGGGAGGCGTACCGAAATTATTATAAGAAACTCTTT.

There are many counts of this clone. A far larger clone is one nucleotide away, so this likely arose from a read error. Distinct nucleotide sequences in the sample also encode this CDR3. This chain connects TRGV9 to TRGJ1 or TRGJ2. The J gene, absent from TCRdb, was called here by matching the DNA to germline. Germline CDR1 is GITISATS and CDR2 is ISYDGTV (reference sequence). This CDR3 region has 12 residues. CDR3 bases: TGTGCCTTGGCACCCAATTATTACAAGAAACTCTTT. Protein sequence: CALAPNYYKKLF.

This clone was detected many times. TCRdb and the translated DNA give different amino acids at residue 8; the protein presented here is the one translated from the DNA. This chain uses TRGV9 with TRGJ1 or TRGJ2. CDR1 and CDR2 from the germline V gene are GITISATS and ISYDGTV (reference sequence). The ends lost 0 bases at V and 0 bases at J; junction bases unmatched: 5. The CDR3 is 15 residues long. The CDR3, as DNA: TGTGCCTTGTGGGAGGTGCGGAGGAATTATTATAAGAAACTCTTT. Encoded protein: CALWEVRRNYYKKLF.

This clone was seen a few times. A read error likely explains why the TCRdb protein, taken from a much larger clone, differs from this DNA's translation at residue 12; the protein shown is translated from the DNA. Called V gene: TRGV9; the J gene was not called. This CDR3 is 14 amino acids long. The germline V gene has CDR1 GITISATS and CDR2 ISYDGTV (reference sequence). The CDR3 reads CALWDPVGHYKELF. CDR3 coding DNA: TGTGCCTTGTGGGACCCTGTCGGGCATTATAAGGAACTCTTT.

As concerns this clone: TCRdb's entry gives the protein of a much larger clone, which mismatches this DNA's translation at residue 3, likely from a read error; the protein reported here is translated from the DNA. CDR3 DNA: TGTGCCATGTGGGAGGTGCACGCCTACTACTTGCAGAATTATTATAAGAAACTCTTT. As protein: CAMWEVHAYYLQNYYKKLF. V usage is TRGV9 and J usage is TRGJ1 or TRGJ2. Matching the DNA to germline supplied the J gene, which TCRdb does not give. CDR1 and CDR2 (germline): GITISATS, ISYDGTV (reference sequence). The length of the CDR3 is 19 residues.

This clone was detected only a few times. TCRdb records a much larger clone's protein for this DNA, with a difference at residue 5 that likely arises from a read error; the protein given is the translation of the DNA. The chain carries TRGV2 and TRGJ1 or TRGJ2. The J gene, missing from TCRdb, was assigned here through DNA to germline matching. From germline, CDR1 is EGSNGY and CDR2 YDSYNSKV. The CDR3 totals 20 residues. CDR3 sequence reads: CATWGGLPPTTFSDYYKKLF. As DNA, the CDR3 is TGTGCCACCTGGGGCGGGCTCCCCCCTACAACCTTCAGCGATTATTATAAGAAACTCTTT.

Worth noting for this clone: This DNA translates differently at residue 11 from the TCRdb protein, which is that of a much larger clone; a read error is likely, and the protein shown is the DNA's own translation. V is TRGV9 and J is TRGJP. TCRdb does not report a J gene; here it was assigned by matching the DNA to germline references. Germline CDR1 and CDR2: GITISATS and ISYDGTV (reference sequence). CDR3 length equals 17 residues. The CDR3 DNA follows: TGTGCCTTGTGGGAGGTGGAGGAGGTGTTGAGCAAAAAAATCAAGGTATTT. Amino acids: CALWEVEEVLSKKIKVF.

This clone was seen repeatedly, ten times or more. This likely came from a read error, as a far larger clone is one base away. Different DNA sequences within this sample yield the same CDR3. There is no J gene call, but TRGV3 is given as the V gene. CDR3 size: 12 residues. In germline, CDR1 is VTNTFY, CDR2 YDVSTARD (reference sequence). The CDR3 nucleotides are TGTGCCACCTGGGACGGTCCCTATAAGAAACTTTTT. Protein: CATWDGPYKKLF.

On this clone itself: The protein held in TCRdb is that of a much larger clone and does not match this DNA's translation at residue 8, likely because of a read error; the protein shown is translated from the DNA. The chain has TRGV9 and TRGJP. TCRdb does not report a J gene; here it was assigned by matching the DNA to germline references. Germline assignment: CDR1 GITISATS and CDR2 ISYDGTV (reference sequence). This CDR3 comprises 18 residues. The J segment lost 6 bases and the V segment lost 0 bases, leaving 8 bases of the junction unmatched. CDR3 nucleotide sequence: TGTGCCTTGTGGGAGGTGGAGACGAGAGAGTTGGGCAAAAAAATCAAGGTATTT. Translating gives CALWEVETRELGKKIKVF.

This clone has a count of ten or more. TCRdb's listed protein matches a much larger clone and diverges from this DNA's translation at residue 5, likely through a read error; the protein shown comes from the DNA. The CDR3 nucleotides are TGTGCCTTGTGGGGTCTTGAGTTGGGCAAAAAAATCAAGGTATTT. It encodes CALWGLELGKKIKVF. The chain is built from TRGV9 and TRGJP. Here the J gene came from matching the DNA to germline, since TCRdb omits it. Germline lookup yields CDR1 GITISATS and CDR2 ISYDGTV (reference sequence). The CDR3 loop spans 15 amino acids. V lost 5 bases and J lost 7; bases outside the gene matches: 5.

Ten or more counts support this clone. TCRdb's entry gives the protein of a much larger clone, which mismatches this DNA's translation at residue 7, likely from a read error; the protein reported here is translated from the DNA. The CDR3 spells CATWDSNPKKLF. The CDR3 DNA follows: TGTGCCACCTGGGACAGCAACCCTAAGAAACTCTTT. This chain links TRGV5 with TRGJ1 or TRGJ2. Assignment of the J gene here rests on matching the DNA to germline, because TCRdb gives none. The CDR3 totals 12 residues. The germline gives CDR1 VINAFY, CDR2 YDVSNSKD. V shed 1 base and J 9 bases; nucleotides not matched to a gene: 6.